This TCR beta chain was observed in a study of molecular identifiers for immune sequencing clone quantification. The CDR3 is 17 residues long. Using its own MiXCR run on the PCR reads, TCRdb lists one record per CDR3 protein. The sample holds about 320,000 distinct CDR3 sequences, over 20% seen once. The genes are TRBV3-2 and TRBJ1-1; TRBD1, as called in the table, went unchecked against the DNA. TRBV3-2 is flagged as a pseudogene. The origin of this receptor is a human donor in good health. Some libraries in this study had Jurkat cell RNA spiked in. The sample was naive CD8+ T cells from blood, with Jurkat cell RNA spiked in. Subset described: FACS-sorted CD8+CD4-CCR7+CD45RA+ naive T cells. CDR3 sequence reads: CASSQTLPNRAQTEAFF. CDR3 nucleotides: TGTGCCAGCAGCCAGACATTACCTAACAGGGCTCAGACTGAAGCTTTCTTT.